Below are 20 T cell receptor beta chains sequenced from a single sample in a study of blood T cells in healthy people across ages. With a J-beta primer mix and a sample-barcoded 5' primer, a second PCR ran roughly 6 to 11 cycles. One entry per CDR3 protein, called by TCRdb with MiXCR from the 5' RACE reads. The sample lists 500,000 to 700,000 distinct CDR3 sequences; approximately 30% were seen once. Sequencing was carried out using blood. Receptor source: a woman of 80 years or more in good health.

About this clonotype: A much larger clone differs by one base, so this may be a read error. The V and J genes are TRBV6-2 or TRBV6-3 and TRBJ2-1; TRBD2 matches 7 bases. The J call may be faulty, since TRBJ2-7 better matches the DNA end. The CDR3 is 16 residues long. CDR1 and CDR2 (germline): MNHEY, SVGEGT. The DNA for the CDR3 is TGTGCCAGCAGTTACTTACGGGGGGTGACCTACAATGAGCAGTACTTC. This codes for CASSYLRGVTYNEQYF.

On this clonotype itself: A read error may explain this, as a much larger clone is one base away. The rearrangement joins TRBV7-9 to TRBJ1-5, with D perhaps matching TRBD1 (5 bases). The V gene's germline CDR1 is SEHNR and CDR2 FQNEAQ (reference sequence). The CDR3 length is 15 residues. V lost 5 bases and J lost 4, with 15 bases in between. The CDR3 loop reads CASSQTGAGNQPQHF. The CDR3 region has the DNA TGTGCCAGCAGCCAAACCGGGGCAGGGAATCAGCCCCAGCATTTT.

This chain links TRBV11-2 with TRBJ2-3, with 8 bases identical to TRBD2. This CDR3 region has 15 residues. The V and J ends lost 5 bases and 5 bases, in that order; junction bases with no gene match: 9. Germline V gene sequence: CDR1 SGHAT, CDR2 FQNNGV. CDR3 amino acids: CASSPANLAGDTQYF. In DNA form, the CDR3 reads TGTGCCAGCAGCCCCGCCAACCTAGCGGGAGATACGCAGTATTTT.

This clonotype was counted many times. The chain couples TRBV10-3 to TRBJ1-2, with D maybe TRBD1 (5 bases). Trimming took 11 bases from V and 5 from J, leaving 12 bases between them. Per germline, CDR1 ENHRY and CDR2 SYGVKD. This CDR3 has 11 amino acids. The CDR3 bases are TGTGCCGTTAAAGGGGAGTATGGCTACACCTTC. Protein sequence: CAVKGEYGYTF.

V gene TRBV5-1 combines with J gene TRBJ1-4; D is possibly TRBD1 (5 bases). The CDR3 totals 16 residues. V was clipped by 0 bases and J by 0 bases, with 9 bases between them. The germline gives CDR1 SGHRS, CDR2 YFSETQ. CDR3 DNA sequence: TGCGCCAGCAGCTTGGTTCCCAGGGCAACTAATGAAAAACTGTTTTTT. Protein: CASSLVPRATNEKLFF.

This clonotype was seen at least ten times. CDR3 loop: CSAINPGADEQFF. The CDR3 region has the DNA TGCAGTGCTATCAATCCGGGGGCCGATGAGCAGTTCTTC. The chain joins TRBV20-1 to TRBJ2-1; D may be TRBD1 or TRBD2 (6 bases each). The CDR3 is 13 residues long. Trimming cost V 4 bases and J 8 bases, with 15 bases left between them. Germline CDR1 is DFQATT and CDR2 is SNEGSKA (reference sequence).

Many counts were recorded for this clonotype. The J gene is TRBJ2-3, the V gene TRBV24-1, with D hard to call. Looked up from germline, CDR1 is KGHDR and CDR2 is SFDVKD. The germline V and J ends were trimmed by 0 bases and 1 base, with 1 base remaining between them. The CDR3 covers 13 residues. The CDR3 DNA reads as TGTGCCACCAGTGATTTGGGCACAGATACGCAGTATTTT. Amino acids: CATSDLGTDTQYF.

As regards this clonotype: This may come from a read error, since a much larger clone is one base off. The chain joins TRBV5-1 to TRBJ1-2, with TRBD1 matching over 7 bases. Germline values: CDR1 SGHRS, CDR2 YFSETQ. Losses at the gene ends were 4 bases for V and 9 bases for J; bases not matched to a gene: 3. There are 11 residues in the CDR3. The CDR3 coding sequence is TGCGCCAGCAGCGAGGGGGCGAGCTACACCTTC. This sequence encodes CASSEGASYTF.

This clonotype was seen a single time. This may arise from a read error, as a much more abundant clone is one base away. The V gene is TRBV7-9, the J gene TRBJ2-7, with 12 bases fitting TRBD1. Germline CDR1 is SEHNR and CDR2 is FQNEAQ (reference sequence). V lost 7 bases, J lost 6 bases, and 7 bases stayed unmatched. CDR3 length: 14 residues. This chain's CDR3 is CASNPGQGAFEQYF. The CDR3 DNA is TGTGCCAGCAACCCGGGACAGGGGGCGTTCGAGCAGTACTTC.

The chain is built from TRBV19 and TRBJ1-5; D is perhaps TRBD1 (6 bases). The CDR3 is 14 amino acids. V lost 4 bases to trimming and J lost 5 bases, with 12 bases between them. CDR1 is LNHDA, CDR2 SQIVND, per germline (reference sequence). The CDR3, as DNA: TGTGCCAGTAGTAGGGCGACAGGCTATCAGCCCCAGCATTTT. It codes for CASSRATGYQPQHF.

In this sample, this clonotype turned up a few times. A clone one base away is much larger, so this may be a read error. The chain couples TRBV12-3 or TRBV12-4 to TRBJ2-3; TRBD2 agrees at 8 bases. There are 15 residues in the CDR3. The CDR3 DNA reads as TGTGCCAGCAGTTTGATTAGCGGGGCCACAGATGCGCAGTATTTT. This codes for CASSLISGATDAQYF.

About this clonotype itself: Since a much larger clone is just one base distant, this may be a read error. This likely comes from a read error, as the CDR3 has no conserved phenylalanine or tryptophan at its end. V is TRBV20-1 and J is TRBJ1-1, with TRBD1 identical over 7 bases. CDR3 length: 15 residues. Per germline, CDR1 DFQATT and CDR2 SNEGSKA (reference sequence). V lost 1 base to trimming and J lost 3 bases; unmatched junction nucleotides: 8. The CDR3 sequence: CSARGGRRGYTEAFV. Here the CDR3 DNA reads TGCAGTGCTAGAGGGGGGCGCAGGGGGTACACTGAAGCTTTCGTT.

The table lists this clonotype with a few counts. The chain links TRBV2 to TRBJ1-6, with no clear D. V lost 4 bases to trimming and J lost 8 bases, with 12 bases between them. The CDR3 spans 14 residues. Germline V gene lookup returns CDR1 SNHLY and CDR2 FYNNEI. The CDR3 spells CASSVEGRDSPLHF. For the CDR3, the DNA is TGTGCCAGCAGTGTCGAAGGGAGGGATTCACCCCTCCACTTT.

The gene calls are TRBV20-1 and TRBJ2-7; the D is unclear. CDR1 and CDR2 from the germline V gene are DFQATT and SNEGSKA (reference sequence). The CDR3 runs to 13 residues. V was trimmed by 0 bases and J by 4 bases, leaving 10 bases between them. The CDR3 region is CSARERTNYEQYF. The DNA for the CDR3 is TGCAGTGCTAGAGAGCGGACCAATTACGAGCAGTACTTC.

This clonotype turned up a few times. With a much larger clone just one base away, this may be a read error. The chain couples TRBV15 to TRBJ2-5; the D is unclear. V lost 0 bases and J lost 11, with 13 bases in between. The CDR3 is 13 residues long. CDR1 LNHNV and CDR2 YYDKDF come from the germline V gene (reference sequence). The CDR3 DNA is TGTGCCACCAGCAGAGATATCCGGTCTGAGCAGTACTTC. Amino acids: CATSRDIRSEQYF.

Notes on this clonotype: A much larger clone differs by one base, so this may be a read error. CDR3: CASSQGGRHNEQFF. CDR3 DNA sequence: TGCGCCAGCAGCCAAGGGGGAAGACACAATGAGCAGTTCTTC. The chain couples TRBV4-3 to TRBJ2-1; D uncertain. V was clipped by 1 base and J by 5 bases, with 9 bases between them. Germline V CDR1 and CDR2: LGHNA, YSLEER. The CDR3 contains 14 residues.

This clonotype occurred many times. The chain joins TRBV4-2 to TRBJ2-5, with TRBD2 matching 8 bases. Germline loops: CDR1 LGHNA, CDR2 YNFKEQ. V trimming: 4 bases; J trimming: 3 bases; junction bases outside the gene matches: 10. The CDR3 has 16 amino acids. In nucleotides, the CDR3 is TGTGCCAGCAGCCCCTCATCGACTAGCGCAAAAGAGACCCAGTACTTC. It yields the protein CASSPSSTSAKETQYF.

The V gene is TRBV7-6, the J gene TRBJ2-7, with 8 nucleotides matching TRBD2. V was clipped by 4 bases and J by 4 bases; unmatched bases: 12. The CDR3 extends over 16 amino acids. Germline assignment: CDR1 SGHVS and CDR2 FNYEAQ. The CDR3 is CASSSRGPAGAYEQYF. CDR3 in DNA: TGTGCCAGCAGCTCCCGAGGGCCAGCGGGAGCGTACGAGCAGTACTTC. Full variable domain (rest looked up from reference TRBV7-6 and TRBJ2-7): GAGVSQSPRYKVTKRGQDVALRCDPISGHVSLYWYRQALGQGPEFLTYFNYEAQQDKSGLPNDRFSAERPEGSISTLTIQRTEQRDSAMYRCASSSRGPAGAYEQYFGPGTRLTVT.

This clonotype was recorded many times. CDR3 sequence reads: CSAAGGASYEQYF. The DNA of the CDR3 is TGCAGTGCCGCAGGGGGGGCCTCCTACGAGCAGTACTTC. V and J are TRBV20-1 and TRBJ2-7; D is perhaps TRBD1 or TRBD2 (7 bases each). Deletions cut 6 bases from V and 0 bases from J, with 12 bases between. The length of the CDR3 is 13 residues. CDR1 and CDR2 (germline): DFQATT, SNEGSKA (reference sequence).

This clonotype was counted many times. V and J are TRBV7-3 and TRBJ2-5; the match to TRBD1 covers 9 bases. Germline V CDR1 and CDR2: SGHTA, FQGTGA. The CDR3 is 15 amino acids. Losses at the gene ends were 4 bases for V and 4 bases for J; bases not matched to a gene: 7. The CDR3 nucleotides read TGTGCCAGCAGCTCACAGGGGGCTTTGTTAGAGACCCAGTACTTC. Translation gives CASSSQGALLETQYF. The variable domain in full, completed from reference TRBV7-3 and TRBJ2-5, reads GAGVSQTPSNKVTEKGKYVELRCDPISGHTALYWYRQSLGQGPEFLIYFQGTGAADDSGLPNDRFFAVRPEGSVSTLKIQRTERGDSAVYLCASSSQGALLETQYFGPGTRLLVL.